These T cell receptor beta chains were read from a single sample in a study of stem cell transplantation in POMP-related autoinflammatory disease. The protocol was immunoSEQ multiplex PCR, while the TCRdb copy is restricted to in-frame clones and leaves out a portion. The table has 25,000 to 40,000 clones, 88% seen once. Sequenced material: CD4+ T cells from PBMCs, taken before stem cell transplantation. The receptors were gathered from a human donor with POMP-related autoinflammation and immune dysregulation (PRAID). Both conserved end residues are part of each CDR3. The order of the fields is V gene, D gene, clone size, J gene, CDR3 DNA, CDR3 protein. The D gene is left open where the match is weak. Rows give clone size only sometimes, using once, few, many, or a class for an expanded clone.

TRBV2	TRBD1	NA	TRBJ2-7	TGTGCCAGCAGCCGCCGACAGGGGTACTACGAGCAGTACTTC	CASSRRQGYYEQYF
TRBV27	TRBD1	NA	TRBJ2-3	TGTGCCAGCATTACAGGGGTTACGCAGTATTTT	CASITGVTQYF
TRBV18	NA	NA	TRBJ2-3	TGTGCCAGCTCACCACCCCCGGGTGGGAGCACAGATACGCAGTATTTT	CASSPPPGGSTDTQYF
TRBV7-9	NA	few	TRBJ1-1	TGTGCCAGCAGCGATGAAGCTTTCTTT	CASSDEAFF
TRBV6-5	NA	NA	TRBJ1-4	TGTGCCAGCAGTTACAGCGGTGCAACTAATGAAAAACTGTTTTTT	CASSYSGATNEKLFF
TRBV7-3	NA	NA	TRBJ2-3	TGTGCCAGCAGCTTAAACGGGCGCACAGATACGCAGTATTTT	CASSLNGRTDTQYF
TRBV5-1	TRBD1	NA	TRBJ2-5	TGCGCCAGCAGCTCCCGGGACAGGGACAAAGAGACCCAGTACTTC	CASSSRDRDKETQYF
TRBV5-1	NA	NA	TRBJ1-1	TGCGCCAGCAGCACTCACACAGGGCCGAACACTGAAGCTTTCTTT	CASSTHTGPNTEAFF
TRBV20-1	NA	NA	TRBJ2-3	TGCAGTGCTAGAGGAAGGGGTACGCAGTATTTT	CSARGRGTQYF
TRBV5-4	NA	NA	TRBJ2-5	TGTGCCAGCAGCTTGACTCGGAGTATGGGGGAGACCCAGTACTTC	CASSLTRSMGETQYF
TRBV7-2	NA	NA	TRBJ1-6	TGTGCCAGCAGCTTAGTGGGGATAATAAGAAATTCACCCCTCCACTTT	CASSLVGIIRNSPLHF
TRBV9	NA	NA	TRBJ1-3	TGTGCCAGCAGCGTAGCTACAGTCCCCTCTGGAAACACCATATATTTT	CASSVATVPSGNTIYF
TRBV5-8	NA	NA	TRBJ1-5	TGTGCCAGCAGCTTGTCGGGGTCCCGAAATCAGCCCCAGCATTTT	CASSLSGSRNQPQHF
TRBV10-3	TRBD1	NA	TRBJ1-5	TGTGCCATCAGTGAGACCTGGACAGGTGATAGCAATCAGCCCCAGCATTTT	CAISETWTGDSNQPQHF
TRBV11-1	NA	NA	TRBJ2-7	TGTGCCAGCAGCCGCCGGGACTACGAGCAGTACTTC	CASSRRDYEQYF
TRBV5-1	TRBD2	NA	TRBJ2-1	TGCGCCAGCAGCGTGATAGCGGGCGTACCCAATGAGCAGTTCTTC	CASSVIAGVPNEQFF
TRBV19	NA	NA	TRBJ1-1	TGTGCCAGTAGTATAGGTAGGAACACTGAAGCTTTCTTT	CASSIGRNTEAFF
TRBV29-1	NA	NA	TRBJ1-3	TGCAGCGCGAAGGGGCCTTTGGGAGGAAACACCATATATTTT	CSAKGPLGGNTIYF
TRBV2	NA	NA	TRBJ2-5	TGTGCCAGCAGTGCAACCGGCCGCCAAGAGACCCAGTACTTC	CASSATGRQETQYF
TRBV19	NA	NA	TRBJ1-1	TGTGCCAGTAGTCTATGGGGAGCGCAACACCTGGGCACTGAAGCTTTCTTT	CASSLWGAQHLGTEAFF
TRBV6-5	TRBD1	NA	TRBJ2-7	TGTGCCATCAGTAGCCAGGACAGGTACTACGAGCAGTACTTC	CAISSQDRYYEQYF
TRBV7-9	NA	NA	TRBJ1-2	TGTGCCAGTCGATCGAGTCCCGGGACGGTGAACTATGGCTACACCTTC	CASRSSPGTVNYGYTF
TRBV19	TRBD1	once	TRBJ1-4	TGTGCCAGTAGTAAATTTCGGACAGGGCGAATGTCTAATGAAAAACTGTTTTTT	CASSKFRTGRMSNEKLFF
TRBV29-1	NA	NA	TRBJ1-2	TGCAGCGCCACGGCAGGGACGAATGGCTACACCTTC	CSATAGTNGYTF
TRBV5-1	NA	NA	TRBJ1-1	TGCGCCAGCAGCTTGAGAGGGGGAGGCTGGAGCACTGAAGCTTTCTTT	CASSLRGGGWSTEAFF
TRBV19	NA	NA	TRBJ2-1	TGTGCCAGTAGTTTCCGACAGGCCTCCTACAATGAGCAGTTCTTC	CASSFRQASYNEQFF
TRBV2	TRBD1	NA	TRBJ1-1	TGTGCCAGCAGCGCCCGGACAGGGTCGGGCACTGAAGCTTTCTTT	CASSARTGSGTEAFF
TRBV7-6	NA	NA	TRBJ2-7	TGTGCCAGCAGCTTAGCAGGGGGCTACGAGCAGTACTTC	CASSLAGGYEQYF